Following are 32 T cell receptor beta chains from one sample sequenced in a study of Tregs in tolerant kidney transplant recipients. Related graft donors supplied nonmyeloablative bone marrow transplants, and mixed chimerism was transient. Data came from immunoSEQ multiplex PCR; TCRdb stores just in-frame clones and leaves some out. Its listing shows 23,000 or so clones. Here the sequenced sample was CD4+ T cells from blood (PBMCs), taken 6 months after the transplant. The receptors shown here come from a human patient who received a combined kidney and bone marrow transplant. Some T cells may originate from the graft donor.

With regard to this clone: From the germline J gene comes the end of the CDR3, since the read stops 3 residues before it. The chain carries TRBV29-1 and TRBJ1-3; D ambiguous. Deletions cut 2 bases from V and 4 bases from J, with 6 bases between. The CDR3 runs 12 residues. Germline loops: CDR1 SQVTM, CDR2 ANQGSEA. The DNA read from the CDR3 is TGCAGCGTTGAACCGCGGGGAAACACC. This encodes CSVEPRGNT. The full CDR3 is CSVEPRGNTIYF. Supplemented by reference TRBV29-1 and TRBJ1-3, the full variable domain reads SAVISQKPSRDICQRGTSLTIQCQVDSQVTMMFWYRQQPGQSLTLIATANQGSEATYESGFVIDKFPISRPNLTFSTLTVSNMSPEDSSIYLCSVEPRGNTIYFGEGSWLTVV.

Regarding this clone: The DNA ends 3 residues before the CDR3 does, and the rest of the CDR3 is filled in from the germline J gene. The V call is TRBV6-2 or TRBV6-3, the J call TRBJ1-2, with a weak D call TRBD1 (5 bases). Germline CDR1 and CDR2: MNHEY and SVGEGT. The V end lost 2 bases, the J end lost 4 bases, and 11 bases lay between the germline ends. CDR3 length: 14 amino acids. The sequenced CDR3 bases are TGTGCCAGCAGTTACGGGGCTGGAGTCTATGGC. This codes for CASSYGAGVYG. The entire CDR3 is CASSYGAGVYGYTF.

Comment on this clone: Sequencing ends 3 residues short of the CDR3 end; the germline J gene provides the rest. The rearrangement uses TRBV19 and TRBJ2-3; 8 bases map to TRBD2. The germline gives CDR1 LNHDA, CDR2 SQIVND (reference sequence). The CDR3 is 14 residues long. Trimming removed 8 bases from V and 2 bases from J; junction bases left unmatched: 6. This CDR3 reads CASSTSATTDTQYF. The DNA read from the CDR3 is TGTGCCAGTTCGACTAGCGCCACCACAGATACG. The complete variable domain, with remaining parts taken from reference TRBV19 and TRBJ2-3, reads DGGITQSPKYLFRKEGQNVTLSCEQNLNHDAMYWYRQDPGQGLRLIYYSQIVNDFQKGDIAEGYSVSREKKESFPLTVTSAQKNPTAFYLCASSTSATTDTQYFGPGTRLTVL.

With respect to this clone: The read terminates 3 residues before the CDR3 end, so the remaining end is supplied by the germline J gene. The chain recombines TRBV19 with TRBJ2-4, with TRBD2 matching over 15 bases. Trimming at V came to 5 bases and at J to 6 bases, leaving 8 bases not matched to a gene. The CDR3 loop spans 17 amino acids. Germline CDR1 is LNHDA and CDR2 is SQIVND (reference sequence). The CDR3 is CASSVRTSGGASNIQYF. CDR3 bases read: TGTGCCAGTAGTGTCCGGACTAGCGGGGGGGCTTCAAACATT.

In regard to this clone: Sequencing ends 3 residues short of the CDR3 end; the germline J gene provides the rest. The chain recombines TRBV5-1 with TRBJ2-1; D may be TRBD1 (5 bases). In germline, CDR1 is SGHRS, CDR2 YFSETQ. Trimming pared 0 bases from V and 4 bases from J, leaving 14 bases between. The CDR3 totals 16 residues. The covered CDR3 bases are TGCGCCAGCAGCTTGGGGGCCAGTGGGGCTTACAATGAG. Its protein is CASSLGASGAYNE. Given in full, the CDR3 is CASSLGASGAYNEQFF.

For this clone: With the read ending 3 residues before the CDR3 end, the germline J gene is used to fill in that end. V usage is TRBV7-9 and J usage is TRBJ2-2; 9 nucleotides line up with TRBD1. Germline lookup yields CDR1 SEHNR and CDR2 FQNEAQ (reference sequence). The CDR3 spans 15 residues. The V segment lost 5 bases and the J segment 5 bases; nucleotides outside the gene matches: 6. Partial CDR3 DNA: TGTGCCAGCAGCGTACAGGGGGCCGGAACCGGGGAG. Translated, it gives CASSVQGAGTGE. In full, the CDR3 reads CASSVQGAGTGELFF.

Regarding this clone: The sequenced fragment ends 3 residues before the CDR3 boundary, so the rest is inferred from the germline J gene. The J gene is TRBJ2-7, the V gene TRBV5-6, with unresolved D. Trimming cost V 1 base and J 2 bases, with 10 bases left between them. Per germline, CDR1 SGHDT and CDR2 YYEEEE. This CDR3 is built from 14 residues. Incomplete CDR3 DNA: TGTGCCAGCAGCTTGCGCAGGAGACCCTACGAG. It is translated as CASSLRRRPYE. The entire CDR3 reads CASSLRRRPYEQYF.

Notes on this clone: The read ends 3 residues before the CDR3 terminus; that terminus is restored from the germline J gene. The chain carries TRBV5-1 and TRBJ2-1; TRBD2 matches at 10 bases. The junction had 4 bases not matched to a gene; V was cut back by 1 base and J by 6 bases. CDR1 and CDR2 (germline): SGHRS, YFSETQ. CDR3 length: 15 amino acids. CDR3 DNA (partial): TGCGCCAGCAGCTTGTTGGCTAGCGGGAGCAATGAG. It translates to CASSLLASGSNE. The complete CDR3 sequence is CASSLLASGSNEQFF. Full variable domain (rest looked up from reference TRBV5-1 and TRBJ2-1): KAGVTQTPRYLIKTRGQQVTLSCSPISGHRSVSWYQQTPGQGLQFLFEYFSETQRNKGNFPGRFSGRQFSNSRSEMNVSTLELGDSALYLCASSLLASGSNEQFFGPGTRLTVL.

Details on this clone: The read comes to an end 3 residues before the CDR3 does, leaving the germline J gene to fill in the end. The chain joins TRBV19 to TRBJ2-7; maybe TRBD2 (5 bases). This CDR3 has 11 residues. V shed 5 bases and J shed 4 bases, with 6 bases lying between them. CDR1 is LNHDA, CDR2 SQIVND, per germline (reference sequence). The chain's CDR3 is CASSRGYEQYF. The DNA read from the CDR3 is TGTGCCAGTAGTCGAGGGTACGAG.

About this clone itself: The CDR3 extends 3 residues past the end of the read, so its final part is completed from the germline J gene. The chain joins TRBV7-8 to TRBJ2-6; D gene ambiguous. V gave up 4 bases and J gave up 10 bases, with 8 bases separating them. CDR1 is SGHVS, CDR2 FQNEAQ, per germline. The CDR3 sequence is 12 residues long. The CDR3 sequence: CASSSRTNVLTF. The CDR3 DNA, read in part, is TGTGCCAGCAGCTCCCGAACAAACGTC.

As concerns this clone: Coverage ceases 3 residues before the CDR3 finishes, and the germline J gene fills in the end. The chain recombines TRBV19 with TRBJ1-2; 8 bases map to TRBD1. The CDR3 consists of 19 residues. Germline trimming cut 5 bases from V and 4 bases from J; bases unmatched to any gene: 21. Per germline, CDR1 LNHDA and CDR2 SQIVND (reference sequence). CDR3 DNA, as far as it was read: TGTGCCAGTAGTGCCCGCCGCGGGACAGGCCGCACCTCCCTCTATGGC. As protein: CASSARRGTGRTSLYG. The full-length CDR3 reads as CASSARRGTGRTSLYGYTF.

Regarding this clone: Read coverage stops 3 residues before the CDR3 terminus; the germline J gene supplies the remainder. V gene TRBV4-1 combines with J gene TRBJ1-1; unclear D gene. The ends were cut back, 4 bases at V and 5 bases at J, with 17 bases in the middle. Germline loops: CDR1 MGHRA, CDR2 YSYEKL. The CDR3 consists of 15 residues. Incomplete CDR3 DNA: TGCGCCAGCAGCCGTTCGGCGGGGATTGAGACTGAA. As protein: CASSRSAGIETE. The complete CDR3 protein is CASSRSAGIETEAFF.

Points on this clone: The junction shows a germline mismatch at one end, possibly a read error. The sequence runs out 3 residues before the end of the CDR3; the remainder is reconstructed from the germline J gene. This chain uses TRBV20-1 with TRBJ1-1; no clear D. The CDR3 has 11 amino acids. CDR1 and CDR2 from the germline V gene are DFQATT and SNEGSKA (reference sequence). The DNA read from the CDR3 is TGCAGTGCTAGAGAGAACTCTGAA. It is translated as CSARENSE. The complete CDR3 sequence is CSARENSEAFF.

To note about this clone: Sequencing ends 3 residues short of the CDR3 end; the germline J gene provides the rest. The V and J genes are TRBV19 and TRBJ2-7, with TRBD1 matching 9 bases. CDR1 and CDR2 from the germline V gene are LNHDA and SQIVND (reference sequence). The CDR3 spans 15 residues. V shed 5 bases and J 6 bases; nucleotides not matched to a gene: 11. Partial CDR3 DNA: TGTGCCAGTAGTTTTCTCCCGGGACAGGGTCGCGAG. Its protein product is CASSFLPGQGRE. The whole CDR3 protein reads CASSFLPGQGREQYF.

Turning to this clone: The observed sequence ends 3 residues before the CDR3 terminus, with the missing tail filled in from the germline J gene. The chain recombines TRBV7-6 with TRBJ2-5; 11 bases are shared with TRBD2. J was trimmed by 5 bases and V by 5 bases; bases with no gene match: 10. The length of the CDR3 is 16 residues. From germline, CDR1 is SGHVS and CDR2 FNYEAQ. Partial CDR3 DNA: TGTGCCAGCAGCGCACGACTAGCGGGGTTCGGGGAGACC. Its translation is CASSARLAGFGET. The entire CDR3 is CASSARLAGFGETQYF.

With regard to this clone: The read stops 3 residues short of the end of the CDR3; the missing end is completed from the germline J gene. J is TRBJ2-3 and V is TRBV20-1, with 10 bases matching TRBD1. The CDR3 length is 15 residues. Trimming took 4 bases from V and 6 from J; bases not matched to a gene: 10. CDR1 and CDR2 from the germline V gene are DFQATT and SNEGSKA (reference sequence). CDR3 DNA, as far as it was read: TGCAGTGCTACCGGGACAGGGGTAGCGATGGATACG. Protein product: CSATGTGVAMDT. The whole CDR3 protein reads CSATGTGVAMDTQYF.

In regard to this clone: The sequenced fragment ends 3 residues before the CDR3 boundary, so the rest is inferred from the germline J gene. The chain has TRBV19 and TRBJ2-4; 9 bases align to TRBD1. CDR3 length: 15 residues. The junction had 11 bases not matched to a gene; V was cut back by 8 bases and J by 6 bases. Per germline, CDR1 LNHDA and CDR2 SQIVND (reference sequence). The chain's CDR3 is CASGQGPTFRNIQYF. CDR3 DNA, as far as it was read: TGTGCCAGTGGACAGGGGCCAACCTTTCGAAACATT.

Remarks on this clone: The CDR3 is cut off 3 residues early in the read; its end comes from the germline J gene. The chain carries TRBV4-2 and TRBJ2-5; 12 bases fit TRBD2. V was clipped by 0 bases and J by 5 bases; unmatched bases: 4. Germline values: CDR1 LGHNA, CDR2 YNFKEQ. This CDR3 is built from 16 residues. CDR3 sequence: CASSQDPTSGGETQYF. The CDR3 bases that were read are TGTGCCAGCAGCCAAGATCCCACTAGCGGGGGGGAGACC.

On this clone: The observed sequence ends 3 residues before the CDR3 terminus, with the missing tail filled in from the germline J gene. This rearrangement joins TRBV30 to TRBJ2-3; 8 bases agree with TRBD2. This CDR3 has 13 amino acids. Germline CDR1 and CDR2: GTSNPN and SVGIG (reference sequence). V dropped 3 bases and J dropped 8; count of bases not matched to a gene: 7. CDR3 sequence reads: CAWRGAGVLTQYF. CDR3 DNA, as far as it was read: TGTGCCTGGAGGGGAGCGGGAGTCCTTACG.

The CDR3 reads CASRFSGTDTQYF. The part of the CDR3 DNA that was read is TGTGCCAGCAGATTTTCGGGCACAGATACG. V is TRBV11-2 and J is TRBJ2-3; D unclear. The CDR3 end falls 3 residues outside the read, so it is completed with the germline J gene. The germline CDR1 and CDR2 sequences are SGHAT and FQNNGV. The ends were cut back, 6 bases at V and 1 base at J, with 8 bases in the middle. This CDR3 comprises 13 residues.

Incomplete CDR3 DNA: TGCAGTGCTAGAGATCGCAGGCGAAAGAACACTGAA. It translates to CSARDRRRKNTE. The CDR3 in its entirety is CSARDRRRKNTEAFF. The rearrangement links TRBV20-1 to TRBJ1-1; D not certain. With the read ending 3 residues before the CDR3 end, the germline J gene is used to fill in that end. This CDR3 has 15 residues. Germline lookup yields CDR1 DFQATT and CDR2 SNEGSKA (reference sequence). V was trimmed by 0 bases and J by 1 base, leaving 12 bases between them.

As to this clone: The read halts 3 residues ahead of the CDR3 end, with the missing end drawn from the germline J gene. This chain joins TRBV7-2 and TRBJ1-1, with 8 bases fitting TRBD1. The trim removed 3 bases at V and 5 bases at J, leaving 8 bases unmatched. The CDR3 consists of 15 residues. Germline V gene data show CDR1 as SGHTA and CDR2 as FQGNSA. Here the CDR3 reads CASSLDLTGVTEAFF. The DNA read from the CDR3 is TGTGCCAGCAGCTTGGACCTGACAGGGGTGACTGAA.

Worth noting for this clone: The missing CDR3 end, 3 residues past where the read stops, is filled in from the germline J gene. The chain combines TRBV5-6 with TRBJ2-3; D not resolved. V lost 4 bases, J lost 4 bases, and 10 bases lay in between. Germline lookup yields CDR1 SGHDT and CDR2 YYEEEE. This CDR3 is built from 13 residues. CDR3 residues: CASSPAIPDTQYF. The CDR3 bases that were read are TGTGCCAGCAGCCCTGCGATACCAGATACG.

As for this clone: The read terminates 3 residues before the CDR3 end, so the remaining end is supplied by the germline J gene. The chain uses TRBV7-6 and TRBJ2-7; 8 bases fit TRBD2. The CDR3 has 13 residues. V was clipped by 4 bases and J by 6 bases; unmatched bases: 5. The germline V gene has CDR1 SGHVS and CDR2 FNYEAQ. CDR3 sequence: CASSSKAGGEQYF. The CDR3 bases that were read are TGTGCCAGCAGCTCCAAGGCGGGGGGCGAG.

CDR3 residues: CSASTSGTLAKNIQYF. The part of the CDR3 DNA that was read is TGCAGTGCTAGTACTAGCGGGACGTTAGCCAAAAACATT. The chain links TRBV20-1 to TRBJ2-4, with TRBD2 matching over 10 bases. With the read ending 3 residues before the CDR3 end, the germline J gene is used to fill in that end. Germline assignment: CDR1 DFQATT and CDR2 SNEGSKA (reference sequence). This CDR3 region has 16 residues. The ends lost 3 bases at V and 0 bases at J; junction bases unmatched: 5.

Comments on this clone: The read terminates 3 residues ahead of where the CDR3 ends, so the germline J gene completes it. The chain recombines TRBV7-2 with TRBJ1-5, with unresolved D. Trimming shortened V by 3 bases and J by 3 bases, and 3 bases separated the two germline ends. The CDR3 totals 12 residues. Germline V CDR1 and CDR2: SGHTA, FQGNSA. Partial CDR3 DNA: TGTGCCAGCAGCTTCTACAATCAGCCC. It codes for CASSFYNQP. The complete CDR3 reads CASSFYNQPQHF.

With respect to this clone: The read finishes 3 residues shy of the CDR3 end, and the germline J gene is used to complete it. The genes are TRBV19 and TRBJ1-5; TRBD1 is a possible D gene (6 bases). This CDR3 has 14 amino acids. Deletions cut 2 bases from V and 4 bases from J, with 9 bases between. Per germline, CDR1 LNHDA and CDR2 SQIVND (reference sequence). The CDR3 sequence: CASSIFRGNQPQHF. The CDR3 bases that were read are TGTGCCAGTAGTATATTCAGGGGAAATCAGCCC.

As to this clone: Coverage ceases 3 residues before the CDR3 finishes, and the germline J gene fills in the end. This chain links TRBV29-1 with TRBJ1-2, with D possibly being TRBD1 (6 bases). V gave up 1 base and J gave up 5 bases, with 8 bases separating them. The V gene's germline CDR1 is SQVTM and CDR2 ANQGSEA. CDR3 length: 12 amino acids. The CDR3 is CSVEGTVYGYTF. The DNA read from the CDR3 is TGCAGCGTTGAAGGGACAGTTTATGGC.

Remarks on this clone: The read halts 3 residues ahead of the CDR3 end, with the missing end drawn from the germline J gene. V gene TRBV6-2 or TRBV6-3 combines with J gene TRBJ2-1, with TRBD2 matching 10 bases. In germline, CDR1 is MNHEY, CDR2 SVGEGT. With 6 bases clipped from V and 3 bases from J, the junction kept 5 bases outside the gene matches. The CDR3 extends over 15 amino acids. The DNA read from the CDR3 is TGTGCCAGCAGAAGACTAGCGGGCATCTACAATGAG. Translating gives CASRRLAGIYNE. The full CDR3 reads CASRRLAGIYNEQFF.

The CDR3 bases that were read are TGTGCCAGCAGCCCACCCCGACTAGTTGGAGGGGAG. It translates to CASSPPRLVGGE. The CDR3 in its entirety is CASSPPRLVGGELFF. V is TRBV11-2 and J is TRBJ2-2; tentatively, D is TRBD2 (6 bases). The read comes to an end 3 residues before the CDR3 does, leaving the germline J gene to fill in the end. The ends were cut back, 5 bases at V and 8 bases at J, with 18 bases in the middle. Germline V gene data show CDR1 as SGHAT and CDR2 as FQNNGV. The CDR3 runs to 15 residues.

Remarks on this clone: Coverage ceases 3 residues before the CDR3 finishes, and the germline J gene fills in the end. The chain couples TRBV7-8 to TRBJ2-7, with 7 bases fitting TRBD2. V shed 3 bases, J shed 3 bases, and the junction held 14 bases outside the gene matches. Germline CDR1 SGHVS, CDR2 FQNEAQ. This CDR3 is 17 amino acids long. The CDR3 reads CASSFSIAGVNFYEQYF. Incomplete CDR3 DNA: TGTGCCAGCAGCTTCTCCATAGCGGGTGTTAACTTCTACGAG.

A note on this clone: Read coverage stops 3 residues before the CDR3 terminus; the germline J gene supplies the remainder. The rearrangement uses TRBV6-1 and TRBJ2-5; the match to TRBD1 covers 7 bases. The CDR3 length is 16 residues. CDR1 is MNHNS, CDR2 SASEGT, per germline. V dropped 2 bases and J dropped 2; count of bases not matched to a gene: 8. CDR3 loop: CASSEQPTGVQETQYF. The sequenced CDR3 bases are TGTGCCAGCAGTGAACAACCCACAGGGGTACAAGAGACC.